This note documents a single T cell receptor (beta chain) sequence. Its antigen is currently unknown. This specimen belongs to a study of vaccination effects on CD4 cells after COVID-19. Under the ViraFEST assay, PBMC were stimulated with viral peptide pools so that antigen-specific CD4+ T cells expanded. Sequencing was performed afterwards. Isolation of CD4+ T cells took place after about nine days of culture. Vaccinated participants had no history of SARS-CoV-2 infection and tested negative for nucleocapsid antibodies. Trimming pared 6 bases from V and 5 bases from J, leaving 17 bases between. Germline V gene data show CDR1 as KGHDR and CDR2 as SFDVKD. The length of the CDR3 is 15 residues. Sequencing was performed with immunoSEQ multiplex PCR; in TCRdb, only in-frame clones are kept and a portion is missing. The sample contains roughly 63,000 clones, over 70% of which appear only once.

V is TRBV24-1 and J is TRBJ2-3; D not certain. Specimen: CD4+ T cells from PBMCs cultured with SARS-CoV-2 spike peptides, collected before COVID-19 vaccination. The receptor comes from a human donor who received a COVID-19 vaccine. CDR3 in amino acids: CATSLGGFNLDTQYF. CDR3 sequence (DNA): TGTGCCACCAGTTTAGGCGGATTCAATCTAGATACGCAGTATTTT.